This note documents a single TCR beta chain sequence. These data belong to a study of blood T cell repertoires in COVID-19. Study information: Italy, Spain and the United States were the sources of the convalescent and acute COVID-19 samples. T cells, B-cell-depleted T cells, or PBMCs provided the cDNA or gDNA that served as material.

Per the original data handling: Researchers report that nucleated cell counts were estimated from reference gene primer amplification. The assay was immunoSEQ multiplex PCR, and TCRdb's table has in-frame clones only and misses some. V and J calls and clone size come straight from that table; D and trimming were deduced from the DNA. The sample shows about 110,000 clones, 80% to 90% of them seen only once. CDR1 and CDR2 from the germline V gene are WSHSY and SAAADI. The CDR3 length is 16 residues. With 0 bases removed from V and 0 bases from J, the gap between germline ends came to 11 bases. The genes are TRBV10-2 and TRBJ1-1; D call uncertain. The source is a woman older than 75 with acute or convalescent COVID-19. The sample taken for sequencing was peripheral blood. CDR3 loop: CASSESWAEVNTEAFF. CDR3 nucleotides: TGCGCCAGCAGTGAGTCGTGGGCGGAGGTGAACACTGAAGCTTTCTTT.